This T cell receptor (beta chain) was observed in a study of long-term antiretroviral therapy in people with HIV. Broader study findings: Blood dates from the mid-2000s to the late 2010s, possibly under older ART regimens. HIV repertoires covered narrower CDR3 length ranges than controls did.

In each sample, about 0.95-11 million cryopreserved PBMC were present before DNA extraction. Trimming left V 2 bases short and J 5 bases short, with 17 bases between. CDR3 length equals 16 residues. From germline, CDR1 is SGHNT and CDR2 YENEEA. To note about this clone: The antigen remains undetermined.

The assay used was immunoSEQ (version v3.0), run at survey level. Assay: immunoSEQ multiplex PCR; the TCRdb copy retains only in-frame clones and omits some. This table holds approximately 24,000 clones, approximately 88% found once. This receptor was obtained from a man aged 25-40 years with HIV. The sequencing used unsorted PBMCs, collected roughly 5.9 years after starting antiretroviral therapy. The genes are TRBV11-3 and TRBJ2-3; maybe TRBD2 (6 bases). The CDR3 is CASSLTTGTQGDTQYF. The CDR3 coding sequence is TGTGCCAGCAGCTTAACAACCGGGACTCAGGGAGATACGCAGTATTTT.